Listed below are T cell receptor beta chains from one sample, sequenced in a study of technical replicates of blood from a few donors. Only in-frame clones appear in the TCRdb table, and some are missing; sequencing was by immunoSEQ multiplex PCR. The sample holds over 85,000 clones, about 94% seen once. Sequences were obtained from T cells isolated from PBMCs. The receptors here all came from a human donor in good health. Each CDR3 is given with its conserved first and last residue. D genes are given only for firm matches. The listing skips clone size in some rows; elsewhere it reads once, few, many or a size class.

v_gene,j_gene,abundance,d_gene,CDR3aa,CDR3nt
TRBV10-3,TRBJ2-2,-,-,CAISEKSVNTGELFF,TGTGCCATCAGTGAGAAGAGTGTGAACACCGGGGAGCTGTTTTTT
TRBV19,TRBJ1-5,-,TRBD1,CASTPGQGNQPQHF,TGTGCCAGTACCCCGGGACAGGGCAATCAGCCCCAGCATTTT
TRBV11-2,TRBJ2-7,once,TRBD1,CASSSLTGGQGAVYEQYF,TGTGCCAGCAGCTCATTAACGGGTGGACAGGGGGCAGTCTACGAGCAGTACTTC
TRBV29-1,TRBJ1-1,-,-,CSVEDNRDLPFF,TGCAGCGTTGAAGACAACAGGGATTTGCCTTTCTTT
TRBV6-4,TRBJ2-2,-,TRBD1,CASVESQSGGHTGELFF,TGTGCCAGCGTAGAGAGCCAATCAGGGGGCCACACCGGGGAGCTGTTTTTT
TRBV6-4,TRBJ2-5,-,-,CASSDSRSGETQYF,TGTGCCAGCAGTGACTCCCGATCGGGGGAGACCCAGTACTTC
TRBV4-1,TRBJ2-2,-,-,CASSRGNPSWSGELFF,TGCGCCAGCAGCCGCGGAAACCCAAGTTGGTCCGGGGAGCTGTTTTTT
TRBV2,TRBJ2-6,-,TRBD1,CTLSRDSVLTF,TGTACCTTATCCCGGGACAGCGTCCTGACTTTC
TRBV7-9,TRBJ1-2,-,-,CASSLVWSGDGYTF,TGTGCCAGCAGCTTAGTTTGGTCAGGTGATGGCTACACCTTC
TRBV19,TRBJ1-1,-,-,CASSDAGLNTEAFF,TGTGCCAGTAGTGATGCAGGGCTGAACACTGAAGCTTTCTTT
TRBV30,TRBJ1-3,-,TRBD1,CAWSVFDRGRNTIYF,TGTGCCTGGAGTGTGTTCGACAGGGGTAGAAACACCATATATTTT
TRBV19,TRBJ1-5,-,TRBD1,CASSIERTGPWSNQPQHF,TGTGCCAGTAGTATAGAACGGACAGGGCCCTGGAGCAATCAGCCCCAGCATTTT
TRBV18,TRBJ2-7,-,-,CASSPLQGEVEQYF,TGTGCCAGCTCACCCCTACAGGGTGAGGTCGAGCAGTACTTC
TRBV4-1,TRBJ2-7,-,-,CASSRAGGLEQYF,TGCGCCAGCAGCCGTGCTGGGGGCCTAGAGCAGTACTTC
TRBV11-2,TRBJ2-7,few,-,CASTKLTGRTYEQYF,TGTGCCAGCACCAAATTGACAGGACGCACCTACGAGCAGTACTTC
TRBV15,TRBJ1-3,-,-,CATYKGPGGLGNTIYF,TGTGCCACCTACAAAGGGCCGGGGGGACTAGGAAACACCATATATTTT
TRBV11-2,TRBJ1-2,-,-,CASSLYSPNYGYTF,TGTGCCAGCAGCTTGTACAGCCCTAACTATGGCTACACCTTC
TRBV9,TRBJ2-1,-,TRBD2,CASSVAGSGGAQQFF,TGTGCCAGCAGCGTAGCAGGGTCGGGAGGGGCCCAGCAGTTCTTC
TRBV10-3,TRBJ2-1,-,TRBD1,CAISRGQAYNEQFF,TGTGCCATCAGTAGAGGACAGGCGTACAATGAGCAGTTCTTC
TRBV13,TRBJ1-5,-,-,CASSLGGVNQPQHF,TGTGCCAGCAGCTTAGGCGGGGTCAATCAGCCCCAGCATTTT
TRBV5-1,TRBJ2-1,once,-,CASSAQGSHYNEQFF,TGCGCCAGCAGTGCCCAGGGGAGCCATTACAATGAGCAGTTCTTC
TRBV30,TRBJ2-7,-,TRBD1,CAWIKSAGGSYEQYF,TGTGCCTGGATCAAATCGGCAGGGGGCTCCTACGAGCAGTACTTC
TRBV6-1,TRBJ1-2,-,TRBD1,CAAATGRLDGYTF,TGTGCCGCCGCGACAGGGAGACTGGATGGCTACACCTTC
TRBV27,TRBJ2-1,-,-,CASGSSRGGSYNEQFF,TGTGCCAGCGGAAGTAGTAGGGGTGGCTCCTACAATGAGCAGTTCTTC
TRBV13,TRBJ2-5,-,-,CASALRGGSETQYF,TGTGCCAGCGCCCTCAGGGGAGGGTCGGAGACCCAGTACTTC
TRBV7-8,TRBJ2-7,-,-,CASSLEGGEQYF,TGTGCCAGCAGCTTAGAAGGGGGCGAGCAGTACTTC
TRBV29-1,TRBJ1-3,-,-,CSVQYRLKGNTIYF,TGCAGCGTTCAATACAGACTAAAGGGAAACACCATATATTTT
TRBV19,TRBJ2-7,-,-,CASSTDSEQYF,TGTGCCAGTAGTACAGATAGCGAGCAGTACTTC
TRBV10-3,TRBJ2-1,once,TRBD2,CAISRTSGSSHNGNEQFF,TGTGCCATCAGCCGAACTAGCGGGAGTTCACATAATGGAAATGAGCAGTTCTTC
TRBV2,TRBJ1-2,-,-,CASSEFPRDSAYGYTF,TGTGCCAGCAGTGAATTCCCCAGGGACTCCGCCTATGGCTACACCTTC
TRBV4-2,TRBJ2-7,-,-,CASSQDPVTYEQYF,TGTGCCAGCAGCCAAGATCCGGTCACCTACGAGCAGTACTTC
TRBV5-4,TRBJ1-1,-,-,CASSLGHEGANTEAFF,TGTGCCAGCAGCTTGGGTCATGAAGGGGCGAACACTGAAGCTTTCTTT
TRBV29-1,TRBJ2-5,-,TRBD2,CSGGLAGETQYF,TGCAGCGGTGGACTAGCGGGAGAGACCCAGTACTTC
TRBV19,TRBJ1-1,-,TRBD1,CASSTRDRGISTEAFF,TGTGCCAGTAGTACCCGGGACAGGGGGATCTCCACTGAAGCTTTCTTT
TRBV28,TRBJ1-1,once,-,CASSPALWHQNTEAFF,TGTGCCAGCAGTCCCGCCCTTTGGCACCAGAACACTGAAGCTTTCTTT
TRBV4-1,TRBJ1-2,once,-,CASSQGLALIHGYTF,TGCGCCAGCAGCCAGGGTTTAGCGCTGATCCATGGCTACACCTTC
TRBV7-9,TRBJ1-1,few,TRBD1,CASSLVRGENTEAFF,TGTGCCAGCAGCTTAGTCAGGGGGGAGAACACTGAAGCTTTCTTT
TRBV20-1,TRBJ2-7,-,-,CSARDPGEQYF,TGCAGTGCTAGAGATCCCGGCGAGCAGTACTTC
TRBV5-6,TRBJ2-5,-,-,CASSFSQTVLLETQYF,TGTGCCAGCAGCTTCTCCCAGACTGTCCTTCTTGAGACCCAGTACTTC
TRBV30,TRBJ2-5,-,TRBD1,CAWRGQGLATQYF,TGTGCCTGGAGGGGACAGGGGCTGGCCACCCAGTACTTC
TRBV10-1,TRBJ2-2,-,-,CASSVGMTGGELFF,TGCGCCAGCAGTGTGGGGATGACAGGAGGGGAGCTGTTTTTT
TRBV5-4,TRBJ2-7,-,-,CASSLVSHEQYF,TGTGCCAGCAGCTTGGTGAGCCACGAGCAGTACTTC
TRBV5-4,TRBJ2-7,-,-,CASRQADRYYEQYF,TGTGCCAGCAGACAAGCTGACAGGTACTACGAGCAGTACTTC
TRBV10-3,TRBJ2-7,-,TRBD2,CAISGVSSGSSIDEQYF,TGTGCCATCAGCGGGGTGAGTAGCGGGAGCAGTATCGACGAGCAGTACTTC
TRBV2,TRBJ2-1,-,-,CASSSGVPYNEQFF,TGTGCCAGCAGCTCAGGGGTTCCTTACAATGAGCAGTTCTTC
TRBV19,TRBJ1-3,-,-,CASNAGIGGNTIYF,TGTGCCAGTAATGCAGGGATCGGCGGAAACACCATATATTTT
TRBV9,TRBJ1-1,few,-,CASSPGTRNTEAFF,TGTGCCAGCAGCCCCGGGACACGGAACACTGAAGCTTTCTTT
TRBV7-9,TRBJ1-4,-,-,CASSLGSLPNNEKLFF,TGTGCCAGCAGCTTAGGTAGCCTTCCCAATAATGAAAAACTGTTTTTT
TRBV6-6,TRBJ2-7,-,TRBD2,CASSYKSGKSSYEQYF,TGTGCCAGCAGTTACAAAAGCGGGAAGAGCTCCTACGAGCAGTACTTC
TRBV5-8,TRBJ1-2,-,-,CASTEGGHGYTF,TGTGCCAGCACCGAGGGGGGGCATGGCTACACCTTC
TRBV28,TRBJ1-1,once,-,CASSFEGRANTEAFF,TGTGCCAGCAGTTTTGAGGGTAGGGCGAACACTGAAGCTTTCTTT
TRBV15,TRBJ2-7,-,-,CATSSLLTGYEQYF,TGTGCCACCAGCAGCCTTCTGACAGGCTACGAGCAGTACTTC
TRBV19,TRBJ1-1,few,TRBD1,CASRDRNTEAFF,TGTGCCAGTCGGGACAGGAACACTGAAGCTTTCTTT
TRBV11-3,TRBJ2-3,-,TRBD1,CASSSGQGGTDTQYF,TGTGCCAGCAGCTCGGGACAGGGGGGAACAGATACGCAGTATTTT
TRBV11-3,TRBJ2-1,-,-,CASSWASRGSGYNEQFF,TGTGCCAGCAGCTGGGCCTCTAGAGGGAGCGGTTACAATGAGCAGTTCTTC
TRBV6-5,TRBJ1-2,-,-,CASSRGRANYGYTF,TGTGCCAGCAGTCGCGGCCGAGCTAACTATGGCTACACCTTC
TRBV19,TRBJ2-7,-,TRBD2,CASSVGLAGVYEQYF,TGTGCCAGTAGTGTGGGACTAGCGGGGGTCTACGAGCAGTACTTC
TRBV18,TRBJ1-1,-,-,CASSPGARGYTEAFF,TGTGCCAGCTCACCGGGGGCGCGGGGGTACACTGAAGCTTTCTTT